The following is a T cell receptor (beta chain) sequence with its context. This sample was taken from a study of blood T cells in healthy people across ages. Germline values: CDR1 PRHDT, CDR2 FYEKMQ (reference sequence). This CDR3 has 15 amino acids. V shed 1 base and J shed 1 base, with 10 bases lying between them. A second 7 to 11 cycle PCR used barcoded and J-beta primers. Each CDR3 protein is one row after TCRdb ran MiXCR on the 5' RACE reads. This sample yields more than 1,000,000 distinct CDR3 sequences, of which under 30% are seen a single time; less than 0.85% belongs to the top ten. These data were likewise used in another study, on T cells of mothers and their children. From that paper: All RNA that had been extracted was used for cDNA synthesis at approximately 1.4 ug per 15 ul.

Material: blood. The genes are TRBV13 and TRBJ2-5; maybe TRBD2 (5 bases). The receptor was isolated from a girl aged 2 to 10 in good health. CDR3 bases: TGTGCCAGCAGCTTAGACGGGAACCTCCAAGAGACCCAGTACTTC. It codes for CASSLDGNLQETQYF.